This is a list of T cell receptor beta chains from one sample in a study of OX40 agonist ivuxolimab in advanced cancers. TCRdb's table, derived via immunoSEQ multiplex PCR, lists solely in-frame clones and lacks some. The sample lists tens of thousands of clones, about 81% occurring once. The sequencing here drew on CD4+ or CD8+ T cells sorted from blood, taken in a trial of the OX40 agonist ivuxolimab. The receptors stem from an adult with an advanced solid tumor such as melanoma, head and neck, liver or kidney cancer. CDR3s include the opening cysteine and the closing phenylalanine or tryptophan. D genes are given only for firm matches. Clone size is given for some rows only: seen once, a few or many times, or a class if the clone is expanded.

abundance	v_gene	j_gene	d_gene	CDR3aa	CDR3nt
-	TRBV5-6	TRBJ1-5	-	CASSWRRGDGNQPQHF	TGTGCCAGCAGCTGGCGGAGGGGAGACGGTAATCAGCCCCAGCATTTT
-	TRBV2	TRBJ2-2	TRBD1	CASSRDRGATGELFF	TGTGCCAGCAGCCGGGACAGGGGTGCCACCGGGGAGCTGTTTTTT
-	TRBV9	TRBJ1-6	TRBD1	CASSVDPGTVSPLHF	TGTGCCAGCAGCGTAGACCCTGGGACAGTCTCACCCCTCCACTTT
-	TRBV11-2	TRBJ1-4	TRBD1	CASSLVTGANEKLFF	TGTGCCAGCAGCTTAGTAACAGGGGCTAATGAAAAACTGTTTTTT
-	TRBV19	TRBJ1-1	TRBD1	CASSRQGSHTEAFF	TGTGCCAGTAGTCGACAGGGGTCTCACACTGAAGCTTTCTTT
-	TRBV7-8	TRBJ1-1	-	CASSLLAGEGTEAFF	TGTGCCAGCAGCTTACTGGCAGGGGAGGGCACTGAAGCTTTCTTT
-	TRBV6-1	TRBJ2-7	-	CASNLYGGEQYF	TGTGCCAGCAACCTTTACGGGGGCGAGCAGTACTTC
-	TRBV14	TRBJ1-2	TRBD1	CASSQEHRGFSGYTF	TGTGCCAGCAGCCAAGAACACAGGGGATTTAGTGGCTACACCTTC
-	TRBV7-8	TRBJ1-2	TRBD1	CASSLREQGNGYTF	TGTGCCAGCAGCCTCAGGGAACAGGGGAATGGCTACACCTTC
-	TRBV19	TRBJ1-1	-	CASSITSTGNTEAFF	TGTGCCAGTAGTATAACTTCCACAGGGAACACTGAAGCTTTCTTT
-	TRBV19	TRBJ2-7	-	CASSIGGLGEQYF	TGTGCCAGTAGTATAGGAGGGTTAGGCGAGCAGTACTTC
-	TRBV27	TRBJ2-3	-	CATRGRAGNTDTQYF	TGTGCCACCAGGGGGAGGGCGGGGAACACAGATACGCAGTATTTT
-	TRBV10-3	TRBJ1-5	-	CAISEAMASRETQHF	TGTGCCATCAGTGAGGCCATGGCATCGAGGGAGACCCAGCATTTT
few	TRBV15	TRBJ1-1	-	CATSRGDGLNTEAFF	TGTGCCACCAGCAGAGGGGATGGGCTGAACACTGAAGCTTTCTTT
few	TRBV30	TRBJ1-5	-	CAWSRGSGSSNQPQHF	TGTGCCTGGAGTCGGGGCTCAGGGTCTAGCAATCAGCCCCAGCATTTT
few	TRBV18	TRBJ1-1	-	CASSTTGNTEAFF	TGTGCCAGCTCGACGACAGGGAACACTGAAGCTTTCTTT
-	TRBV7-9	TRBJ2-1	TRBD1	CASIQGAGNEQFF	TGTGCCAGCATACAGGGGGCCGGCAATGAGCAGTTCTTC
-	TRBV5-1	TRBJ2-5	TRBD1	CASSWDRGETQYF	TGCGCCAGCAGCTGGGACAGGGGGGAGACCCAGTACTTC
-	TRBV29-1	TRBJ2-2	-	CSVNRPGGNTGELFF	TGCAGCGTGAACCGGCCCGGGGGCAACACCGGGGAGCTGTTTTTT
-	TRBV6-5	TRBJ1-4	-	CASSLVTTANEKLFF	TGTGCCAGCAGCTTAGTTACCACGGCTAATGAAAAACTGTTTTTT
once	TRBV10-3	TRBJ2-7	-	CASPTLQGSYEQYF	TGTGCCAGCCCTACTCTGCAGGGTTCCTACGAGCAGTACTTC
-	TRBV10-1	TRBJ2-5	TRBD2	CASSDSGGPETQYF	TGCGCCAGCAGTGACAGCGGGGGGCCTGAGACCCAGTACTTC
-	TRBV7-9	TRBJ1-1	-	CASSFRDGLNTEAFF	TGTGCCAGCAGCTTTCGGGACGGTTTGAACACTGAAGCTTTCTTT
-	TRBV29-1	TRBJ2-5	TRBD1	CSVAGGPQETQYF	TGCAGCGTTGCAGGGGGCCCACAAGAGACCCAGTACTTC
-	TRBV4-1	TRBJ1-6	TRBD1	CASSHFGDRGNSPLHF	TGCGCCAGCAGCCACTTTGGGGACAGGGGGAATTCACCCCTCCACTTT
-	TRBV28	TRBJ2-4	TRBD2	CASSFSYGGRSLIAKNIQYF	TGTGCCAGCAGTTTTAGCTACGGCGGGAGGTCTTTAATCGCCAAAAACATTCAGTACTTC
-	TRBV28	TRBJ1-3	-	CASRRGLRSGNTIYF	TGTGCCAGCAGGAGGGGCCTTCGCTCTGGAAACACCATATATTTT
-	TRBV30	TRBJ2-5	-	CAWSVLEGTETQYF	TGTGCCTGGAGTGTACTCGAAGGGACGGAGACCCAGTACTTC
-	TRBV19	TRBJ2-2	-	CASSRQANTGELFF	TGTGCCAGTAGCAGACAGGCGAACACCGGGGAGCTGTTTTTT
-	TRBV18	TRBJ2-2	-	CASSPKVSNTGELFF	TGTGCCAGCTCACCGAAGGTATCGAACACCGGGGAGCTGTTTTTT
-	TRBV7-2	TRBJ2-7	-	CASSFSYYSYEQYF	TGTGCCAGCAGCTTCTCTTACTATTCCTACGAGCAGTACTTC
-	TRBV30	TRBJ2-2	-	CAWMRGTGELFF	TGTGCCTGGATGAGAGGGACCGGGGAGCTGTTTTTT
few	TRBV9	TRBJ2-5	-	CASSVDAGVQTQYF	TGTGCCAGCAGCGTAGATGCAGGGGTGCAGACCCAGTACTTC
-	TRBV6-5	TRBJ2-7	TRBD2	CASSYSLLAEAYEQYF	TGTGCCAGCAGTTACTCCCTCCTAGCGGAGGCCTACGAGCAGTACTTC
-	TRBV19	TRBJ1-1	-	CARQWDTEAFF	TGTGCCAGACAGTGGGACACTGAAGCTTTCTTT
-	TRBV7-9	TRBJ1-3	-	CASSLDLAGNTIYF	TGTGCCAGCAGCCTGGATTTGGCTGGAAACACCATATATTTT
-	TRBV19	TRBJ2-2	-	CASSIEAVNTGELFF	TGTGCCAGTAGTATAGAGGCTGTGAACACCGGGGAGCTGTTTTTT
-	TRBV11-1	TRBJ2-1	-	CASSLGSPVYGLDDEQFF	TGTGCCAGCAGCTTAGGTTCCCCCGTATACGGATTAGACGATGAGCAGTTCTTC
-	TRBV7-2	TRBJ2-1	TRBD2	CASSLLGLVPNEQFF	TGTGCCAGCAGCTTACTGGGACTAGTCCCCAATGAGCAGTTCTTC
-	TRBV9	TRBJ1-3	-	CASSVGDSSGNTIYF	TGTGCCAGCAGCGTGGGGGATTCCTCTGGAAACACCATATATTTT
few	TRBV9	TRBJ1-2	-	CASSEGPGSVIYGYTF	TGTGCCAGCAGCGAGGGTCCAGGATCAGTCATCTATGGCTACACCTTC
few	TRBV20-1	TRBJ1-1	-	CGIGNTEAFF	TGCGGTATCGGGAACACTGAAGCTTTCTTT
-	TRBV7-2	TRBJ1-2	-	CASSPDSVSKLTF	TGTGCCAGCAGCCCAGACAGCGTATCGAAGCTCACCTTC
-	TRBV29-1	TRBJ2-3	-	CSVGSSGADTQYF	TGCAGCGTTGGATCTTCCGGGGCAGATACGCAGTATTTT
-	TRBV6-5	TRBJ2-7	TRBD1	CASSFQPQGASEQYF	TGTGCCAGCAGCTTTCAACCTCAGGGGGCCAGTGAGCAGTACTTC
-	TRBV18	TRBJ1-6	-	CASSPGQDSPLHF	TGTGCCAGCTCACCCGGCCAGGATTCACCCCTCCACTTT